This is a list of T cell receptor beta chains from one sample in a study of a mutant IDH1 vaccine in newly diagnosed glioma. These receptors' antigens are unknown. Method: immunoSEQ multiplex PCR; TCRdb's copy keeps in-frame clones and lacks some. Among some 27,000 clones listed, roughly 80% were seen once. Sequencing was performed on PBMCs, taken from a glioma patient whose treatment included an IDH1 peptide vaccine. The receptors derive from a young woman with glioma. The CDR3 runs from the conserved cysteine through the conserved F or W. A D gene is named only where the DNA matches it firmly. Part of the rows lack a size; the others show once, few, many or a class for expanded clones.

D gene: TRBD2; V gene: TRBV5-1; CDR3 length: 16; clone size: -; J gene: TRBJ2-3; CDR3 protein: CASSYGTSGGTDTQYF; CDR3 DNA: TGCGCCAGCAGCTACGGGACTAGCGGGGGGACAGATACGCAGTATTTT
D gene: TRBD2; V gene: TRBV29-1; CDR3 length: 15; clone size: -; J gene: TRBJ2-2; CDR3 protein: CSVGGTSGNTGELFF; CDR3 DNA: TGCAGCGTCGGTGGGACTAGCGGGAACACCGGGGAGCTGTTTTTT
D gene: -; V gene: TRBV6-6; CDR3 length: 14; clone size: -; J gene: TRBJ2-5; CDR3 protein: CASTRLKGGETQYF; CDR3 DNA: TGTGCCAGCACCAGATTAAAGGGGGGGGAGACCCAGTACTTC
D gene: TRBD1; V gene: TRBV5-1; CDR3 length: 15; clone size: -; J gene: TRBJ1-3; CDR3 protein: CASSADRGFANTIYF; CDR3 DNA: TGCGCCAGCAGCGCAGACAGGGGATTTGCAAACACCATATATTTT
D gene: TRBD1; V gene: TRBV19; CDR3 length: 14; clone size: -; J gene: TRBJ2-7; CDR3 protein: CASSPGQGLHEQYF; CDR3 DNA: TGTGCCAGTTCACCGGGACAGGGTTTGCACGAGCAGTACTTC
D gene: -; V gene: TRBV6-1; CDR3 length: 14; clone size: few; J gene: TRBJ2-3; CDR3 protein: CASSGQSGADTQYF; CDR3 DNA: TGTGCCAGCAGTGGTCAATCCGGCGCAGATACGCAGTATTTT
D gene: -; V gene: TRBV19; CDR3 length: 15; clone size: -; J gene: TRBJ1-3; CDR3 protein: CASSPGLLAGNTIYF; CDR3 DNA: TGTGCCAGTAGTCCAGGGTTACTTGCTGGAAACACCATATATTTT
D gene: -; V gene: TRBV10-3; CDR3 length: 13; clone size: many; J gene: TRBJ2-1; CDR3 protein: CAISEVGDHEQFF; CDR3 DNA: TGTGCCATCAGTGAAGTGGGGGACCATGAGCAGTTCTTC
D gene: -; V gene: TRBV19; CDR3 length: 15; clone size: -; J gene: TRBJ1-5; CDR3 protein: CASSIRDSTNQPQHF; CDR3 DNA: TGTGCCAGTAGTATCCGCGACAGCACTAATCAGCCCCAGCATTTT
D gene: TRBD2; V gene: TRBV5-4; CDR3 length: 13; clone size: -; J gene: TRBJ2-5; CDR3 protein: CASSFSGGETQYF; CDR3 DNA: TGTGCCAGCAGCTTTTCGGGAGGCGAGACCCAGTACTTC
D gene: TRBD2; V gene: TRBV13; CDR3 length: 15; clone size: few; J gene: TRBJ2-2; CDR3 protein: CASSPGLVAPGELFF; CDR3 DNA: TGTGCCAGCAGCCCGGGACTAGTGGCACCGGGGGAGCTGTTTTTT
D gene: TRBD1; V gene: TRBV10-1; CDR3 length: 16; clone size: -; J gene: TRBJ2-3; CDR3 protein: CASSVIGQGGTDTQYF; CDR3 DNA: TGCGCCAGCAGTGTAATAGGACAGGGTGGCACAGATACGCAGTATTTT
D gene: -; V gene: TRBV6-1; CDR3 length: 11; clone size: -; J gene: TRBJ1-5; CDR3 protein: CASSEARAQHF; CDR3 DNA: TGTGCCAGCAGTGAAGCGCGGGCCCAGCATTTT
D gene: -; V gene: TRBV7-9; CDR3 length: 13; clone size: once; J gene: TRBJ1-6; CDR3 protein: CASSLLEFSPLHF; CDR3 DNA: TGTGCCAGCAGCTTATTGGAGTTTTCACCCCTCCACTTT
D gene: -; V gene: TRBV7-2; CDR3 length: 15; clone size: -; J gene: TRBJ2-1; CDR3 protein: CASTKPLNTYNEQFF; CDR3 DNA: TGTGCCAGCACCAAACCCCTTAACACCTACAATGAGCAGTTCTTC
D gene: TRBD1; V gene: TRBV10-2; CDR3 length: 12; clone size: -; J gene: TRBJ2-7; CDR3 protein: CASRDRGYEQYF; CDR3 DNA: TGCGCCAGCCGCGACAGGGGCTACGAGCAGTACTTC
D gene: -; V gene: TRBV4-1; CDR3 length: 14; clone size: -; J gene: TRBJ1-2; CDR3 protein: CASSRPEGGGGYTF; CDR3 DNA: TGCGCCAGCAGCCGGCCCGAGGGGGGAGGCGGCTACACCTTC
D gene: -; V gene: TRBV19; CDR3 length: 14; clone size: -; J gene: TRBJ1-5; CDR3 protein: CASTSGRGNQPQHF; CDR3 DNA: TGTGCCAGTACCTCGGGTCGGGGCAATCAGCCCCAGCATTTT
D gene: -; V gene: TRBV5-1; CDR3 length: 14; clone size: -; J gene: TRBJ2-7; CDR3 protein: CASPRGGSSYEQYF; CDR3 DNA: TGCGCCAGCCCGCGTGGGGGGTCCTCCTACGAGCAGTACTTC
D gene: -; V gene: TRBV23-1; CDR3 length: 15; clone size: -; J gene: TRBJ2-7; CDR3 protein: CASSVPGTRVYEQYF; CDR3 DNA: TGCGCCAGCAGCGTCCCCGGGACGAGAGTCTACGAGCAGTACTTC
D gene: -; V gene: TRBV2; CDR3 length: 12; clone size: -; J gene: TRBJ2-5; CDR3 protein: CASSGGKKTQYF; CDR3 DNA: TGTGCCAGCAGTGGGGGGAAAAAGACCCAGTACTTC
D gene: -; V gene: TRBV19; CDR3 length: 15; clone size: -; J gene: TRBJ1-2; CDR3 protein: CATTDSPHLLDGYTF; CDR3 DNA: TGTGCCACCACAGACAGTCCTCATCTCTTGGATGGCTACACCTTC
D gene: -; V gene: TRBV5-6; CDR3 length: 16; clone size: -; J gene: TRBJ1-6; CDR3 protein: CASSPRPGQYNSPLHF; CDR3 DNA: TGTGCCAGCAGCCCACGACCGGGACAATATAATTCACCCCTCCACTTT
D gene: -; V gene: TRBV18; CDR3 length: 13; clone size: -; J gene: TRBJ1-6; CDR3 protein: CASSPGRLSPLHF; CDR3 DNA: TGTGCCAGCTCACCAGGCAGACTTTCACCCCTCCACTTT
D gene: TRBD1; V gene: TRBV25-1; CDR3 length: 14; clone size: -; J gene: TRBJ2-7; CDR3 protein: CASSDPQGAGEQYF; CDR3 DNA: TGTGCCAGCAGTGACCCTCAGGGGGCGGGCGAGCAGTACTTC
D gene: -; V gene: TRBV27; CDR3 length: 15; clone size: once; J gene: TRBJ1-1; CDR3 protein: CASSPLMGLNTEAFF; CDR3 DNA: TGTGCCAGCAGTCCCCTCATGGGTCTGAACACTGAAGCTTTCTTT
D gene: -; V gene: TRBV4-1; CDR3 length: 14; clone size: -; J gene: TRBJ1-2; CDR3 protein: CASSQTSIAYGYTF; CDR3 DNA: TGCGCCAGCAGCCAAACAAGTATCGCCTATGGCTACACCTTC
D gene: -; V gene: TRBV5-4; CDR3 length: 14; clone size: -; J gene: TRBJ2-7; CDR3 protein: CASSSGGGQGEQYF; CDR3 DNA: TGTGCCAGCAGCTCCGGGGGAGGGCAGGGGGAGCAGTACTTC
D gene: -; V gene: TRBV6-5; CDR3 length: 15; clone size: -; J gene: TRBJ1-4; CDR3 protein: CASRGTDATNEKLFF; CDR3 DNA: TGTGCCAGCAGGGGGACGGACGCAACTAATGAAAAACTGTTTTTT
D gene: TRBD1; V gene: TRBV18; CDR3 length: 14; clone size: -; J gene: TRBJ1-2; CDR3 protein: CASSPGTGLAGYTF; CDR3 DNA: TGTGCCAGCTCCCCTGGGACAGGGTTGGCCGGCTACACCTTC
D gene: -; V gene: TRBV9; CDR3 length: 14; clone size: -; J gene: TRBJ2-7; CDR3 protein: CASSPRTSTYEQYF; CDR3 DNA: TGTGCCAGCAGCCCCCGGACCTCCACCTACGAGCAGTACTTC
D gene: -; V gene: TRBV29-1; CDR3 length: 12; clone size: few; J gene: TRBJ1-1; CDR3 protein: CSVEDSGSLAFF; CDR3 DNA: TGCAGCGTTGAAGATTCAGGGAGTTTGGCTTTCTTT
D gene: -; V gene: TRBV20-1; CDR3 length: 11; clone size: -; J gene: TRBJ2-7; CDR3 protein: CSARGGYEQYF; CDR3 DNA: TGCAGTGCCCGAGGGGGTTACGAGCAGTACTTC
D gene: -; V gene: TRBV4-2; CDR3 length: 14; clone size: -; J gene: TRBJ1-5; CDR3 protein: CASSQDNGAGPQHF; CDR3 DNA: TGTGCCAGCAGCCAAGACAACGGCGCGGGGCCCCAGCATTTT
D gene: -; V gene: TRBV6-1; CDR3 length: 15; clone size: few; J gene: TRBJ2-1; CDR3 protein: CASIPAFITNNEQFF; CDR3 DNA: TGTGCCAGCATCCCCGCCTTCATTACGAACAATGAGCAGTTCTTC
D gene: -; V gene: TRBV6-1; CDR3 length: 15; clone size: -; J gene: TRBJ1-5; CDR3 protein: CASSEPARSNQPQHF; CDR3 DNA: TGTGCCAGCAGTGAGCCCGCGCGGAGCAATCAGCCCCAGCATTTT
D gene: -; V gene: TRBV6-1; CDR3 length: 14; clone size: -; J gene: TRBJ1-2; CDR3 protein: CASSEKGDNYGYTF; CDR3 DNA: TGTGCCAGCAGCGAAAAGGGGGACAACTATGGCTACACCTTC
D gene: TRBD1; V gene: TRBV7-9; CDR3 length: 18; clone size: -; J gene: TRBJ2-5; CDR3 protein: CASSPPLRAGGEVETQYF; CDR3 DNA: TGTGCCAGCAGCCCCCCCCTTAGGGCAGGGGGCGAGGTAGAGACCCAGTACTTC
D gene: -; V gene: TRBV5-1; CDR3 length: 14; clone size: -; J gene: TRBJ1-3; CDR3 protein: CASSPGEMGNTIYF; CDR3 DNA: TGCGCCAGCAGCCCAGGGGAGATGGGAAACACCATATATTTT
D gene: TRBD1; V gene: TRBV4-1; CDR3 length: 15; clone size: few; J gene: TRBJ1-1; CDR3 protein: CASSHYRDSNTEAFF; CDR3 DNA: TGCGCCAGCAGCCACTACCGGGACAGTAACACTGAAGCTTTCTTT
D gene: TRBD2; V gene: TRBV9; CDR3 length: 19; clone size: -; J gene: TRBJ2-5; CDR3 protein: CASSVATLVAGGEQETQYF; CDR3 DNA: TGTGCCAGCAGCGTAGCTACGCTGGTAGCGGGGGGGGAACAAGAGACCCAGTACTTC
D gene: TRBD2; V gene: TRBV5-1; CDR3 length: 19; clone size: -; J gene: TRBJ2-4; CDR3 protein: CASSLTGTSGGASENIQYF; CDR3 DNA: TGCGCCAGCAGCCTGACCGGGACTAGCGGGGGGGCCTCCGAAAACATTCAGTACTTC
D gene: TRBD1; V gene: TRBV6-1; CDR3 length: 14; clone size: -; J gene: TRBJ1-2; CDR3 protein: CASSFDRAFYGYTF; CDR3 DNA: TGTGCCAGCAGTTTTGACAGGGCTTTCTATGGCTACACCTTC
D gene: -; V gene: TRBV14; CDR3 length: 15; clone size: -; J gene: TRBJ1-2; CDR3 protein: CASSHQRQGRDGYTF; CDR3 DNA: TGTGCCAGCAGCCATCAGCGGCAGGGTCGAGATGGCTACACCTTC
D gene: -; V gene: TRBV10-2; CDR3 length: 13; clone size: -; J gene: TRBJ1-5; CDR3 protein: CASRMGVNQPQHF; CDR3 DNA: TGCGCCAGCAGGATGGGGGTAAATCAGCCCCAGCATTTT